This entry lists 25 T cell receptor beta chains sequenced from one sample in a study of blood T cells in healthy people across ages. Next came a second PCR, run for about 6 to 12 cycles, which used a sample-barcoded 5' primer along with a J-beta primer mix. One entry per CDR3 protein results from TCRdb running MiXCR on the 5' RACE reads. This sample has hundreds of thousands of distinct CDR3 sequences, with over 45% found just once. Specimen: blood. These receptor sequences come from a man aged 60-69 years in good health.

The gene calls are TRBV6-2 or TRBV6-3 and TRBJ1-6; D call uncertain. The ends were cut back, 0 bases at V and 5 bases at J, with 8 bases in the middle. In germline, CDR1 is MNHEY, CDR2 SVGEGT. This CDR3 contains 15 residues. DNA of the CDR3: TGTGCCAGCAGTTACTCCGGCGGAAATAATTCACCCCTCCACTTT. This sequence encodes CASSYSGGNNSPLHF.

This clonotype came up a few times. The V and J genes are TRBV3-1 and TRBJ2-5, with TRBD2 as a possible D gene (5 bases). CDR3 length equals 13 residues. Deletions cut 4 bases from V and 7 bases from J, with 13 bases between. Germline V gene data show CDR1 as LGHDT and CDR2 as YNNKEL (reference sequence). The DNA of the CDR3 is TGTGCCAGCAGCCTCGGGAATGAGGCGACCCAGTACTTC. The encoded protein is CASSLGNEATQYF.

This chain links TRBV20-1 with TRBJ2-5, with a tentative D call TRBD2 (6 bases). Germline CDR1 and CDR2: DFQATT and SNEGSKA (reference sequence). Trimming stripped 3 bases from V and 2 bases from J, with 16 bases between. CDR3 size: 15 residues. This chain's CDR3 is CSASGGQLRQETQYF. Here the CDR3 DNA reads TGCAGTGCTAGTGGAGGGCAGCTCCGACAAGAGACCCAGTACTTC.

The chain couples TRBV20-1 to TRBJ2-3; 14 bases agree with TRBD2. CDR3 size: 14 residues. From germline, CDR1 is DFQATT and CDR2 SNEGSKA (reference sequence). Trimming cost V 6 bases and J 12 bases; bases outside gene matches: 11. CDR3 protein: CSAQGGTSGGSQYF. The DNA for the CDR3 is TGCAGTGCCCAAGGAGGGACTAGCGGGGGCTCCCAGTATTTT.

The chain is built from TRBV7-9 and TRBJ1-1; a weak D match, TRBD1 (5 bases). The length of the CDR3 is 16 residues. V was clipped by 5 bases and J by 1 base, with 17 bases between them. CDR1 SEHNR and CDR2 FQNEAQ come from the germline V gene (reference sequence). The CDR3 DNA sequence: TGTGCCAGCAGCCGATCGGGCGCCGGGGGGAACACTGAAGCTTTCTTT. This gives the protein CASSRSGAGGNTEAFF.

V gene TRBV7-2 combines with J gene TRBJ1-2; D might be TRBD1 (5 bases). The CDR3 runs 15 residues. Trimming pared 5 bases from V and 3 bases from J, leaving 16 bases between. CDR1 and CDR2 (germline): SGHTA, FQGNSA. The CDR3 region is CASSPTGRADYGYTF. DNA for the CDR3: TGTGCCAGCAGCCCCACGGGACGGGCGGACTATGGCTACACCTTC.

The rearrangement joins TRBV3-1 to TRBJ1-2; 10 bases align to TRBD1. This CDR3 has 14 residues. V dropped 5 bases and J dropped 5; count of bases not matched to a gene: 5. Germline V CDR1 and CDR2: LGHDT, YNNKEL (reference sequence). CDR3 in amino acids: CASSSLDRGYGYTF. The DNA of the CDR3 is TGTGCCAGCAGCTCCCTGGACAGGGGGTATGGCTACACCTTC.

This clonotype was observed a few times. The chain has TRBV5-1 and TRBJ1-4; D is perhaps TRBD1 (6 bases). The CDR3 spans 14 residues. The germline V gene has CDR1 SGHRS and CDR2 YFSETQ. V shed 4 bases and J shed 3 bases, with 10 bases lying between them. CDR3 sequence reads: CASSQGMSNEKLFF. The CDR3 region has the DNA TGCGCCAGCAGCCAGGGGATGTCTAATGAAAAACTGTTTTTT.

The rearrangement joins TRBV25-1 to TRBJ2-2; the match to TRBD1 covers 7 bases. The CDR3 contains 15 residues. Per the germline V gene, CDR1 is MGHDK and CDR2 is SYGVNS. The V gene end was trimmed by 4 bases and the J gene end by 3 bases; junction bases not matched to a gene: 5. CDR3 nucleotides: TGTGCCAGCAGTGCGAGACAGGGATACACCGGGGAGCTGTTTTTT. Its translation is CASSARQGYTGELFF.

Points on this clonotype: One junction end does not reproduce the germline sequence, and a read error may be involved. V usage is TRBV3-1 and J usage is TRBJ2-6; D is possibly TRBD1 (6 bases). Germline values: CDR1 LGHDT, CDR2 YNNKEL (reference sequence). The length of the CDR3 is 17 residues. This CDR3 is CASSHTGSNSGANALTF. DNA of the CDR3: TGTGCCAGCAGCCACACAGGGTCAAACTCTGGGGCCAACGCCCTGACTTTC.

This chain links TRBV13 with TRBJ2-3; TRBD1 matches at 10 bases. CDR3 length: 17 amino acids. The germline V gene has CDR1 PRHDT and CDR2 FYEKMQ (reference sequence). Unmatched junction bases numbered 13, after V lost 5 bases and J lost 5 bases. The CDR3 region is CASSPPPGQGSGDTQYF. Here the CDR3 DNA reads TGTGCCAGCAGCCCTCCCCCGGGACAGGGGAGTGGAGATACGCAGTATTTT. The full variable domain, with the rest looked up from reference TRBV13 and TRBJ2-3, is AAGVIQSPRHLIKEKRETATLKCYPIPRHDTVYWYQQGPGQDPQFLISFYEKMQSDKGSIPDRFSAQQFSDYHSELNMSSLELGDSALYFCASSPPPGQGSGDTQYFGPGTRLTVL.

J is TRBJ2-5 and V is TRBV20-1, with 8 bases fitting TRBD1. CDR3 size: 15 residues. V trimming: 3 bases; J trimming: 0 bases; junction bases outside the gene matches: 6. Germline V gives CDR1 DFQATT, CDR2 SNEGSKA (reference sequence). The CDR3 DNA sequence: TGCAGTGCTAGCGCAGGGGGCCAGTACCAAGAGACCCAGTACTTC. It translates to CSASAGGQYQETQYF.

This clonotype was seen once. The CDR3 nucleotides are TGCAGTGCTAGAAAGGGGGTTTTTGGCACTGAAGCTTTCTTT. Its protein product is CSARKGVFGTEAFF. This chain connects TRBV20-1 to TRBJ1-1; possible D gene TRBD1, 6 bases. The germline V and J ends were trimmed by 2 bases and 4 bases, with 14 bases remaining between them. The CDR3 consists of 14 residues. CDR1 is DFQATT and CDR2 is SNEGSKA in the germline V gene (reference sequence).

This clonotype was counted only a few times. The chain combines TRBV20-1 with TRBJ2-1; D is ambiguous. Trimming pared 3 bases from V and 7 bases from J, leaving 7 bases between. The CDR3 is made up of 11 amino acids. Per the germline V gene, CDR1 is DFQATT and CDR2 is SNEGSKA (reference sequence). In nucleotides, the CDR3 is TGCAGTGCTAGTAGTCTAAATGAGCAGTTCTTC. This sequence encodes CSASSLNEQFF.

The chain carries TRBV3-1 and TRBJ2-4; maybe TRBD1 (6 bases). Germline V gene sequence: CDR1 LGHDT, CDR2 YNNKEL (reference sequence). The CDR3 has 15 residues. V was pared by 4 bases and J by 1 base, with 11 bases between. CDR3 region: CASSPMGAAKNIQYF. CDR3 nucleotides: TGTGCCAGCAGCCCTATGGGGGCGGCCAAAAACATTCAGTACTTC.

The rearrangement links TRBV10-3 to TRBJ1-1, with D unclear. The CDR3 has 15 amino acids. Deletions cut 4 bases from V and 4 bases from J, with 16 bases between. CDR1 and CDR2 (germline): ENHRY, SYGVKD. This CDR3 reads CAISGKDGRFTEAFF. The CDR3 bases are TGTGCCATCAGTGGGAAGGACGGAAGGTTCACTGAAGCTTTCTTT.

The rearrangement joins TRBV2 to TRBJ1-6, with D perhaps TRBD1 (5 bases). V dropped 2 bases and J dropped 9 bases, with 11 bases sitting between them. Germline CDR1 and CDR2: SNHLY and FYNNEI. This CDR3 is built from 14 residues. The CDR3 spells CASSESRAASPLHF. CDR3 sequence (DNA): TGTGCCAGCAGTGAAAGCAGGGCGGCTTCACCCCTCCACTTT. The full variable domain, completed using reference TRBV2 and TRBJ1-6, is EPEVTQTPSHQVTQMGQEVILRCVPISNHLYFYWYRQILGQKVEFLVSFYNNEISEKSEIFDDQFSVERPDGSNFTLKIRSTKLEDSAMYFCASSESRAASPLHFGNGTRLTVT.

To note about this clonotype: One end of the junction is discordant with germline, which a read error may explain. The chain is built from TRBV7-7 and TRBJ2-3; D uncertain. Germline lookup yields CDR1 SSHAT and CDR2 FNYEAQ (reference sequence). The CDR3 totals 16 residues. In DNA, the CDR3 is TGTGCTAGCAGCTTAAGCGTCGGCCGAGAGACAGATACGCAGTATTTT. It yields the protein CASSLSVGRETDTQYF.

In this sample, this clonotype turned up a few times. The chain uses TRBV20-1 and TRBJ2-1; 7 positions agree with TRBD2. This CDR3 is built from 14 residues. CDR1 is DFQATT and CDR2 is SNEGSKA in the germline V gene (reference sequence). V dropped 5 bases and J dropped 7; count of bases not matched to a gene: 11. The CDR3 DNA is TGCAGTGCTCTACGCAGGACTAGTGCAAATGAGCAGTTCTTC. Translated: CSALRRTSANEQFF.

As concerns this clonotype: Given a much more abundant clone one base away, this may be a read error. The CDR3 loop is CSAKSLRDSSTDTQYF. Written as DNA, the CDR3 is TGCAGTGCTAAATCCCTCCGGGATTCAAGCACAGATACGCAGTATTTT. The genes are TRBV20-1 and TRBJ2-3, with D possibly matching TRBD2 (5 bases). Germline CDR1 DFQATT, CDR2 SNEGSKA (reference sequence). V lost 4 bases to trimming and J lost 0 bases, with 17 bases between them. The CDR3 contains 16 residues.

The chain employs TRBV10-3 and TRBJ1-1; unclear D gene. This CDR3 region has 16 residues. V lost 3 bases and J 5 bases, leaving 19 bases between the germline ends. Germline CDR1 ENHRY, CDR2 SYGVKD. The CDR3 loop reads CAISEPGRGLGTEAFF. CDR3 in DNA: TGTGCCATCAGTGAACCCGGCCGGGGATTAGGGACTGAAGCTTTCTTT.

The rearrangement uses TRBV4-1 and TRBJ2-2; D is uncertain. With 4 bases removed from V and 5 bases from J, the gap between germline ends came to 11 bases. The CDR3 contains 14 residues. In germline, CDR1 is MGHRA, CDR2 YSYEKL. CDR3 in amino acids: CASSRSSGTGELFF. The CDR3 bases are TGCGCCAGCAGCCGGAGTAGTGGGACCGGGGAGCTGTTTTTT.

This chain links TRBV7-2 with TRBJ1-2; D might be TRBD1 (5 bases). With 0 bases removed from V and 1 base from J, the gap between germline ends came to 9 bases. The CDR3 is 15 residues long. CDR1 and CDR2 (germline): SGHTA, FQGNSA. CDR3 sequence reads: CASSLAGGGNYGYTF. Written as DNA, the CDR3 is TGTGCCAGCAGCTTAGCTGGGGGGGGTAACTATGGCTACACCTTC.

Worth noting for this clonotype: Since the CDR3 does not end with the conserved phenylalanine or tryptophan, this likely comes from a read error. V is TRBV30 and J is TRBJ1-6; D gene ambiguous. Germline lookup yields CDR1 GTSNPN and CDR2 SVGIG (reference sequence). Deletions cut 0 bases from V and 4 bases from J, with 10 bases between. This CDR3 is built from 15 residues. CDR3 sequence (DNA): TGTGCCTGGAGTGTGGGCAGAGCATATAATTCACCCCTCCACGTT. Amino acid sequence: CAWSVGRAYNSPLHV.

There are many counts of this clonotype. The chain employs TRBV12-3 or TRBV12-4 and TRBJ2-7; D ambiguous. This CDR3 is 14 amino acids long. Trimming removed 7 bases from V and 3 bases from J, with 16 bases in between. This chain's CDR3 is CASIFRAAGYEQYF. The DNA for the CDR3 is TGTGCCAGCATTTTTCGAGCCGCAGGCTACGAGCAGTACTTC.